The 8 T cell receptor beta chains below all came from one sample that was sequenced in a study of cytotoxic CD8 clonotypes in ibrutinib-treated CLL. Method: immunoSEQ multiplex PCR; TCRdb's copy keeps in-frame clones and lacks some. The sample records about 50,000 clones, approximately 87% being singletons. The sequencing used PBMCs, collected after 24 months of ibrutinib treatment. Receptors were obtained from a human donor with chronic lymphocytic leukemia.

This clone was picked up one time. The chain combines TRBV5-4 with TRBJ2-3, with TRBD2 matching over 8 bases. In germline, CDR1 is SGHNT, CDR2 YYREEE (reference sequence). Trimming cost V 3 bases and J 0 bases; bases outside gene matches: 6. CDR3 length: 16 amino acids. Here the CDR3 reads CASSSKAGASTDTQYF. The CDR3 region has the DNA TGTGCCAGCAGCTCTAAAGCGGGGGCGAGCACAGATACGCAGTATTTT.

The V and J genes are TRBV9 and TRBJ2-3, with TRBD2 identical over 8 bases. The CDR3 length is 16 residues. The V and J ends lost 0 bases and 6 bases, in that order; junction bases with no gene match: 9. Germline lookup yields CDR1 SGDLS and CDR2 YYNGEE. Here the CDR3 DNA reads TGTGCCAGCAGCGTAGTTCCAGCGGGAGTCGCCGATACGCAGTATTTT. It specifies CASSVVPAGVADTQYF. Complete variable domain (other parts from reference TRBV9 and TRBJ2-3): DSGVTQTPKHLITATGQRVTLRCSPRSGDLSVYWYQQSLDQGLQFLIQYYNGEERAKGNILERFSAQQFPDLHSELNLSSLELGDSALYFCASSVVPAGVADTQYFGPGTRLTVL.

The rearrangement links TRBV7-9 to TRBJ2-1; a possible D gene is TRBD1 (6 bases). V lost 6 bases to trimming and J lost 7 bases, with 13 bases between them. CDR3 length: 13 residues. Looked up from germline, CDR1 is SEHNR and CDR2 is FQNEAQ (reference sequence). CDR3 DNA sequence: TGTGCCAGCAGAATCAACAGGGTAAATGAGCAGTTCTTC. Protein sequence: CASRINRVNEQFF.

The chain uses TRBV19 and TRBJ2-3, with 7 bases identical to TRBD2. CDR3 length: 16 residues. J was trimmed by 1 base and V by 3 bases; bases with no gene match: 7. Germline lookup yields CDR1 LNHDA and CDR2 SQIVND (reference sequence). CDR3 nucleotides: TGTGCCAGTAGTATTTTCGGGAGGTTGGGCACAGATACGCAGTATTTT. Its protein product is CASSIFGRLGTDTQYF.

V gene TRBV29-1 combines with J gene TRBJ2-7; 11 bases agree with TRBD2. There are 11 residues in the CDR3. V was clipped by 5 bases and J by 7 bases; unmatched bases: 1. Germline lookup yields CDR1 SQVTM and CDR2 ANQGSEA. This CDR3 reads CSVWTSGEQYF. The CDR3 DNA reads TGCAGCGTTTGGACTAGCGGGGAGCAGTACTTC.

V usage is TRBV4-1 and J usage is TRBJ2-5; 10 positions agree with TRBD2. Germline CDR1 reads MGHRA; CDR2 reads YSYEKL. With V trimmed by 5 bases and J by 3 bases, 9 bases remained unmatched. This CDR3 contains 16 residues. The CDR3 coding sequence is TGCGCCAGCAGCTTATCTAGCGGGAGCGGAAAAGAGACCCAGTACTTC. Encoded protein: CASSLSSGSGKETQYF.

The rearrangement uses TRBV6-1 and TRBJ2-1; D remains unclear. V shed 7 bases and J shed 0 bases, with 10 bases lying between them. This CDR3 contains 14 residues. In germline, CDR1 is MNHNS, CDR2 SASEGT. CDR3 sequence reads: CASNGPSSYNEQFF. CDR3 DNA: TGTGCCAGCAATGGACCCAGCTCCTACAATGAGCAGTTCTTC.

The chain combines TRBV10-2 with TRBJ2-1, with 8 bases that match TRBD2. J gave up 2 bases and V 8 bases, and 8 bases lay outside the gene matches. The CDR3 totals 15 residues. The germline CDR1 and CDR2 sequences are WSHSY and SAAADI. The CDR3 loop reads CASLDGRGPYNEQFF. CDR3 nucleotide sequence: TGCGCCAGCTTAGACGGGAGGGGACCCTACAATGAGCAGTTCTTC.